The rows below give T cell receptor beta chains drawn from one sample of a study of T-cell reconstitution after alpha-beta-depleted transplantation in children. Using its own MiXCR run on the PCR reads, TCRdb lists one record per CDR3 protein. The sample consists of around 240,000 distinct CDR3 sequences, approximately 9.8% of them appearing once. The specimen comprised PBMCs from the stem cell graft donor, sampled from the stem cell graft. The receptors here all came from a human donor who donated a stem cell graft to a child with SCID. Each CDR3 is given with its conserved first and last residue. A D gene is named only where the DNA matches it firmly. Size tells how often a clone was seen (once, few, many) or the class of an expanded clone, and some rows leave it out.

CDR3nt,CDR3aa,d_gene,j_gene,v_gene,abundance
TGTGCCAGCAGCGAAGGTGCTGGTTATGGCTACACCTTC,CASSEGAGYGYTF,.,TRBJ1-2,TRBV7-8,many
TGTGCCAGCTCACCGGGACAGGGTGGCAATCAGCCCCAGCATTTT,CASSPGQGGNQPQHF,TRBD1,TRBJ1-5,TRBV12-3/TRBV12-4,many
TGTGCCAGCTCACCTGCAGGGGGCTACGAGCAGTACTTC,CASSPAGGYEQYF,TRBD1,TRBJ2-7,TRBV18,few
TGTGCCAGCAGTTACTCGAGGACAGGGATCGGCAATCAGCCCCAGCATTTT,CASSYSRTGIGNQPQHF,TRBD1,TRBJ1-5,TRBV6-5,many
TGCGCCAGCAGCTTGGGCTCGAATTCACCCCTCCACTTT,CASSLGSNSPLHF,.,TRBJ1-6,TRBV5-1,many
TGTGCCAGCATCAAAAACCCGGGACAGGGGGGCACAGATACGCAGTATTTT,CASIKNPGQGGTDTQYF,TRBD1,TRBJ2-3,TRBV12-3/TRBV12-4,many
TGTGCCTGGAGTCAAGGTTCTAACTATGGCTACACCTTC,CAWSQGSNYGYTF,.,TRBJ1-2,TRBV30,.
TGTGCCACCAGTGATTTCGAGGGGGACACAGATACGCAGTATTTT,CATSDFEGDTDTQYF,.,TRBJ2-3,TRBV24-1,many
TGTGCCAGCAGCGTATCAGCTAACTCCTACAATGAGCAGTTCTTC,CASSVSANSYNEQFF,.,TRBJ2-1,TRBV9,many
TGCGCCAGCAGCCCCGGACGGGCCGGCATGGACACTGAAGCTTTCTTT,CASSPGRAGMDTEAFF,.,TRBJ1-1,TRBV5-1,many
TGTGCCAGCAGCTTAGCCTCGTCCCCCGGGGGCTACACCTTC,CASSLASSPGGYTF,.,TRBJ1-2,TRBV7-6,many
TGTGCCAGCAGTGAACAGGGAGGGGGCCCCTACGAGCAGTACTTC,CASSEQGGGPYEQYF,.,TRBJ2-7,TRBV6-1,many
TGTGCCAGCTCAGCCTTCGTACCCACCACTGAAGCTTTCTTT,CASSAFVPTTEAFF,.,TRBJ1-1,TRBV18,many
TGCGCCAGCAGCTGGACTAGCGGGCGAGAGACCCAGTACTTC,CASSWTSGRETQYF,TRBD2,TRBJ2-5,TRBV5-1,many
TGCAGTGTTAGAGGCACGGGGCTAGACCAGCCCCAGCATTTT,CSVRGTGLDQPQHF,.,TRBJ1-5,TRBV20-1,.
TGTGCCATCAGTGAGTCGGGAAGGGATGGGGAGACCCAGTACTTC,CAISESGRDGETQYF,.,TRBJ2-5,TRBV10-3,many
TGCAGTGCCCAGACCCTGAGCTCCTACAATGAGCAGTTCTTC,CSAQTLSSYNEQFF,.,TRBJ2-1,TRBV20-1,many
TGTGCCAGCAGTCCCAATTTCGGACAGGCCGGGGAGCTGTTTTTT,CASSPNFGQAGELFF,TRBD1,TRBJ2-2,TRBV27,many
TGTGCCAGCAGCTTCCGACAGGACTTCCAAGAGACCCAGTACTTC,CASSFRQDFQETQYF,.,TRBJ2-5,TRBV7-9,many
TGTGCCGGAAACCAGGAGAGCTCCTACAATGAGCAGTTCTTC,CAGNQESSYNEQFF,.,TRBJ2-1,TRBV2,many
TGTGCCAGCAGCGGGCCGCAGGGGGGGCCCCAGCATTTT,CASSGPQGGPQHF,TRBD1,TRBJ1-5,TRBV9,many
TGTGCCAGCAGCTTAAGGCACAGGGTGACAGATACGCAGTATTTT,CASSLRHRVTDTQYF,.,TRBJ2-3,TRBV7-3,many
TGCGCCAGCAGCTTGGGGGGGTTCGACACCTACGAGCAGTACTTC,CASSLGGFDTYEQYF,.,TRBJ2-7,TRBV5-1,many
TGCAGTGCCATAGCGGTCACAGATACGCAGTATTTT,CSAIAVTDTQYF,.,TRBJ2-3,TRBV20-1,many
TGCGCCAGCAGCCAAGTCTTGACTAATGAAAAACTGTTTTTT,CASSQVLTNEKLFF,.,TRBJ1-4,TRBV4-1,few
TGCGCCAGCAGCCATGGACAGGGGGCGATGGAGACCCAGTACTTC,CASSHGQGAMETQYF,TRBD1,TRBJ2-5,TRBV4-3,many
TGCGCCAGCAGCCCGGACACTTTCTATAATTCACCCCTCCACTTT,CASSPDTFYNSPLHF,.,TRBJ1-6,TRBV5-1,many
TGTGCCAGCAGCCCCCGGGGCGGGATGGGACCCTACAATGAGCAGTTCTTC,CASSPRGGMGPYNEQFF,.,TRBJ2-1,TRBV9,many
TGCAGTGCTAGATCGACTAGCGGGGCCCCTAGCACAGATACGCAGTATTTT,CSARSTSGAPSTDTQYF,TRBD2,TRBJ2-3,TRBV20-1,many
TGCGCCAGCAGCTACGACAGGTCACGGTCCGGGGAGCTGTTTTTT,CASSYDRSRSGELFF,.,TRBJ2-2,TRBV5-1,many
TGTGCCAGCAGCCGCTTGGGTACCGGGGAGCTGTTTTTT,CASSRLGTGELFF,.,TRBJ2-2,TRBV3-1,many
TGTGCCAGCAGTGATCCGCGGGGGGGCCGAAACTACGAGCAGTACTTC,CASSDPRGGRNYEQYF,TRBD2,TRBJ2-7,TRBV25-1,few
TGCAGTGCCCCCATCGGGACAACCCCGAGGACCGGGGAGCTGTTTTTT,CSAPIGTTPRTGELFF,.,TRBJ2-2,TRBV20-1,many
TGCGCCAGCAGCCAAGATACCGGCGGCGGGCTCTCCTACAATGAGCAGTTCTTC,CASSQDTGGGLSYNEQFF,.,TRBJ2-1,TRBV4-3,few
TGCGCCAGCAGCTTGGACGGGGGGGGCCTGAATGAGCAGTTCTTC,CASSLDGGGLNEQFF,TRBD2,TRBJ2-1,TRBV5-1,many
TGCGCCAGCAGCCCAGGGGTGAGAGCTGAAAAACTGTTTTTT,CASSPGVRAEKLFF,.,TRBJ1-4,TRBV4-3,many
TGTGCCAGCAGCGTAAGCGGGGGGTACTCCTACAATGAGCAGTTCTTC,CASSVSGGYSYNEQFF,TRBD2,TRBJ2-1,TRBV9,few
TGTGCCAGCAGTTTACAAGCGGGGGACAATGAGCAGTTCTTC,CASSLQAGDNEQFF,TRBD2,TRBJ2-1,TRBV12-3/TRBV12-4,many